This paragraph reports one T cell receptor (beta chain). The antigen remains undetermined. In germline, CDR1 is SGHNT, CDR2 YENEEA. The CDR3 loop spans 15 amino acids. V was trimmed by 1 base and J by 4 bases, leaving 12 bases between them. The source of the sample is a study of T cell repertoires in cytomegalovirus infection. On the study more broadly: Recently identified HLA-C-restricted and well-studied HLA-B-restricted CMV epitopes were used. From public TCR beta signatures came an indication of both CMV infection and matching HLA type.

MiXCR, applied by TCRdb to the reads, yields one record per CDR3 protein. Here the sample spans some 700,000 distinct CDR3 sequences, roughly 30% being singletons. Study-wide points: CMV-specific TCR beta clonotypes restricted by HLA-C dominated the ex vivo response.

The TCR was taken from a human donor in good health (CMV status not recorded). Some clones in this sample may be carry-over from other donors' samples. Source: cultured PBMCs, taken from culture after CMV antigen stimulation. V and J are TRBV11-3 and TRBJ2-3, with TRBD1 as a possible D gene (7 bases). In nucleotides, the CDR3 is TGTGCCAGCAGCTTAGCAACAGGGGAGGCAGATACGCAGTATTTT. This codes for CASSLATGEADTQYF.